This T cell receptor beta chain emerged from a study of T cell responses to AZD1222 COVID-19 vaccine. Overall study: Some second doses came at about 4 weeks and others at about 12 weeks; these were pooled. Study outcomes and limitations: Increases in Spike-specific TCR breadth and depth were seen after two AZD1222 doses. Of the AZD1222 recipients, only five to seven were seropositive at baseline.

The CDR3 extends over 17 amino acids. Here immunoSEQ multiplex PCR was the method, and the copy in TCRdb shows in-frame clones only, minus some. The sample includes around 160,000 clones, about nine tenths of them seen just once. As concerns this clone: Its specificity is not known.

The material sequenced was peripheral blood, taken on day 0 of AZD1222 vaccination. This sequence originates from an adult in good health. The V call is TRBV21-1, the J call TRBJ1-5. TRBV21-1 is reported as a pseudogene. CDR3 sequence: CASTPLRRRNSNQPQHF. As DNA, the CDR3 is TGTGCCAGCACCCCACTTAGACGGAGAAATAGCAATCAGCCCCAGCATTTT.